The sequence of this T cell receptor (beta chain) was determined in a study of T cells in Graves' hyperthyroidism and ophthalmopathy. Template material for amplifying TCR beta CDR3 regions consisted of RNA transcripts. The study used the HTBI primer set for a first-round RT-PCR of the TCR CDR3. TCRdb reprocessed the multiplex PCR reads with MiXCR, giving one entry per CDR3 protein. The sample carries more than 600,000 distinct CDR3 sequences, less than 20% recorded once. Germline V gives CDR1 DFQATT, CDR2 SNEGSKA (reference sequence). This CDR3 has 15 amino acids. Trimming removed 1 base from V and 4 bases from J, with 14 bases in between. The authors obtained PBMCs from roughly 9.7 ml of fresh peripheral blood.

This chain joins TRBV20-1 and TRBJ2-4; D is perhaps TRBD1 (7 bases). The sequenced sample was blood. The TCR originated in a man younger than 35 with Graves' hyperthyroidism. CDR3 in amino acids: CSARAQGGQKNIQYF. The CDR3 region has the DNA TGCAGTGCTAGAGCTCAGGGGGGCCAAAAAAACATTCAGTACTTC.